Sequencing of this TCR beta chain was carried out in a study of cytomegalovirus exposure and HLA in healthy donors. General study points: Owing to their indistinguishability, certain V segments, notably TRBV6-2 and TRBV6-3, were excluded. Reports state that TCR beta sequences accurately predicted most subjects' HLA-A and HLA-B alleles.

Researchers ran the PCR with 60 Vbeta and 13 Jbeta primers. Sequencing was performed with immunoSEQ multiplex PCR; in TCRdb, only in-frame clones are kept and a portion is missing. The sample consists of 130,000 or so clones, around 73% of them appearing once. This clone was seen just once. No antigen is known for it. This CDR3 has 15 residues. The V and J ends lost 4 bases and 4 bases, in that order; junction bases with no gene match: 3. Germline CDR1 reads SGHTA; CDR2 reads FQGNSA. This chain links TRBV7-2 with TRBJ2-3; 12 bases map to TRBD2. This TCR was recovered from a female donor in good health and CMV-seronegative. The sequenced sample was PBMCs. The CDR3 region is CASSSRLAGADTQYF. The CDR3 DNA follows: TGTGCCAGCAGCTCCCGACTAGCGGGAGCAGATACGCAGTATTTT.